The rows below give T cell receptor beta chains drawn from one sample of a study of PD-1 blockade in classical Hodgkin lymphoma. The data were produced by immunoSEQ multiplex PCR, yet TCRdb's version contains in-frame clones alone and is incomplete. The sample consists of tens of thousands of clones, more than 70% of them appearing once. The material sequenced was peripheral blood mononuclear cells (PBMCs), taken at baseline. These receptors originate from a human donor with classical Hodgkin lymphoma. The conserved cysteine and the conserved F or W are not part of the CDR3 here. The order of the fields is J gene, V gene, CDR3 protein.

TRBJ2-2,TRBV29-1,SVVPTNTGELF
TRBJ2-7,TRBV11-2,ASSSPTLLYEQY
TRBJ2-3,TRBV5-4,ASSASSTDTQY
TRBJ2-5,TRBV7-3,ASSRTPQETQY
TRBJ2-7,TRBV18,ASSPPGSRYEQY
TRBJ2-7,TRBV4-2,ASSQRLDYEQY
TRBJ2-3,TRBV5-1,ASRFRDITTDTQY
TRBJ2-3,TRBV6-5,ASSSQIAGVADTQY
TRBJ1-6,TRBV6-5,ASSSTTVNSPLH
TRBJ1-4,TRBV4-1,ASSQVLYRDREKLF
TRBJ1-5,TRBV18,ASSPGTALLQPQH
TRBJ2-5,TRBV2,ASSERGGQETQY
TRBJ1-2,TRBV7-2,ASSLVVDSRYGYT
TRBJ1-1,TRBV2,ASTFRGEEAF
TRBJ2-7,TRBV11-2,ASSTGLAGGSGEQY
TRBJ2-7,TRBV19,ASSTGQTEQY
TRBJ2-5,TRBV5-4,ASSSGLAQETQY
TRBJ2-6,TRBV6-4,ASSSTSGANVLT
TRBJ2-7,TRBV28,ASSRLVRSSYEQY
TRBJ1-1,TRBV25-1,ASSEPGVWNTEAF
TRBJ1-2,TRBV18,ASSPRTGTGIDGYT
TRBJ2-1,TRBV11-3,ASSIPVTSGGENEQF
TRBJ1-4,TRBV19,ASRIRQFTNEKLF
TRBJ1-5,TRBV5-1,ASSPAEGYQPQH
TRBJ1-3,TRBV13,ASSFFRGGSGNTIY
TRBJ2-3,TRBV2,ASSEGSGASTDTQY
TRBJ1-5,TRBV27,ASSLSAGYLNQPQH
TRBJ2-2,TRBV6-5,ASSWIRANTGELF
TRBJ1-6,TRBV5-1,ASRQDSPLH
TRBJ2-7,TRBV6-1,ASSEHGPYEQY
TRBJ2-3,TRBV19,ASSIGTGEGTDTQY
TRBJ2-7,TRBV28,ASRPPDRSYEQY
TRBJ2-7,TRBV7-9,ASSPPKRPSYEQY
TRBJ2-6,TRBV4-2,ASSQEVGGSGANVLT
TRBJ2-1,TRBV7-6,ASSLEVYNEQF
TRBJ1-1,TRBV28,ASSPTRGMNTEAF
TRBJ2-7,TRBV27,ASSRELGLANEQY
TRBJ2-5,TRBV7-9,ASSFPHTETQY
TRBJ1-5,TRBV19,ASSIAARRNQPQH
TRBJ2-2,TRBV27,ASSFTGARELF
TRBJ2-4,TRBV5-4,ASSSPGALAKNIQY
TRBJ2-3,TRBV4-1,ASSQEASQGGDTQY
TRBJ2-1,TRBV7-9,ASSYADREQF
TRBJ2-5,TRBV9,ASSVGGAQQETQY
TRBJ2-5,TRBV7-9,ASSYLQGKETQY
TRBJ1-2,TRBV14,ASSQEAKENVGDGYT
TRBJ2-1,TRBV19,ASSLGYNEQF